This TCR beta chain was captured in a study of CD4 T cells in relation to SARS-CoV-2 and coronaviruses. Concerning this clone itself: Its antigen is unknown.

Before the COVID-19 pandemic, during about 2011-2019, CD4+ T cells were taken from unexposed donors. Germline CDR1 MDHEN, CDR2 SYDVKM. V lost 4 bases and J 0 bases, leaving 13 bases between the germline ends. There are 15 residues in the CDR3. General study results and limits: No crossreactivity against non-spike viral proteins was tested here. No donor gave both pre-pandemic and post-infection samples. Around 60% of donors had memory CD4+ clonotypes crossrecognizing SARS-CoV-2 and common cold coronavirus spike. Monoreactive clones expanded significantly more to SARS-CoV-2 than crossreactive clones did.

Libraries were prepared by immunoSEQ multiplex PCR; TCRdb keeps only in-frame clonotypes and omits some of them. In the table there are more than 50,000 clones, roughly 89% of which are singletons. This receptor was taken from a human donor in good health. The chain uses TRBV28 and TRBJ2-7; D perhaps matches TRBD2 (6 bases). Sequences were obtained from memory CD4+ T cells from PBMCs. This CDR3 is CASSSGGSGSYEQYF. CDR3 coding DNA: TGTGCCAGCAGTTCCGGGGGTTCAGGCTCCTACGAGCAGTACTTC.